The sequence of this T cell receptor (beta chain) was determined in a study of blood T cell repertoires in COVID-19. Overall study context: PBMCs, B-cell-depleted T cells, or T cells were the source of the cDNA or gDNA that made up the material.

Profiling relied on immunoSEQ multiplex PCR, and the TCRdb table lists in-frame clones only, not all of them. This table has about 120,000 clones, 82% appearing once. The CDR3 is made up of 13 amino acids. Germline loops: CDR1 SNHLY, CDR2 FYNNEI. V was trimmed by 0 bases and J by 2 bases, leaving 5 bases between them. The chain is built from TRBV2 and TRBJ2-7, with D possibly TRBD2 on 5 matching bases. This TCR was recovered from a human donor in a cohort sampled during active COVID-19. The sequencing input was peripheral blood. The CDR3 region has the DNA TGTGCCAGCAGTGAAGCAGCGGCCTACGAGCAGTACTTC. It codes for CASSEAAAYEQYF.